These T cell receptor beta chains were read from a single sample in a study of blood T cell repertoires in COVID-19. Repertoires were generated with immunoSEQ multiplex PCR, while TCRdb's copy carries only in-frame clones and drops some. The sample lists fewer than 350,000 clones, roughly 86% occurring once. The specimen sequenced was PBMCs or T cells enriched from blood (not recorded which). The receptors originated from a woman aged 25 to 45 who had been exposed to COVID-19. Both conserved end residues are part of each CDR3. The order of the fields is J gene, clone size, V gene, D gene, CDR3 protein, CDR3 DNA. D genes are given only for firm matches. Some rows have no size entry. The others give once, few or many, or a class for an expanded clone.

j_gene: TRBJ2-7; abundance: .; v_gene: TRBV5-6; d_gene: TRBD2; CDR3aa: CASTREGYEQYF; CDR3nt: TGTGCCAGCACCAGGGAGGGGTACGAGCAGTACTTC
j_gene: TRBJ2-5; abundance: .; v_gene: TRBV7-9; d_gene: TRBD2; CDR3aa: CASSPPGLAGETQYF; CDR3nt: TGTGCCAGCAGCCCGCCGGGACTAGCGGGAGAGACCCAGTACTTC
j_gene: TRBJ1-1; abundance: .; v_gene: TRBV27; d_gene: TRBD1; CDR3aa: CASSPGTGVTTEAFF; CDR3nt: TGTGCCAGCAGTCCCGGGACAGGGGTTACCACTGAAGCTTTCTTT
j_gene: TRBJ2-3; abundance: .; v_gene: TRBV7-9; d_gene: .; CDR3aa: CASSPPLTGTISTDTQYF; CDR3nt: TGTGCCAGCAGCCCCCCCCTAACAGGGACCATAAGCACAGATACGCAGTATTTT
j_gene: TRBJ1-1; abundance: .; v_gene: TRBV18; d_gene: .; CDR3aa: CASSLTGLNTEAFF; CDR3nt: TGTGCCAGCTCACTAACAGGTTTGAACACTGAAGCTTTCTTT
j_gene: TRBJ2-1; abundance: once; v_gene: TRBV19; d_gene: .; CDR3aa: CASSPLGGAGRRNEQFF; CDR3nt: TGTGCCAGTAGTCCTCTAGGGGGAGCGGGACGCCGCAATGAGCAGTTCTTC
j_gene: TRBJ2-1; abundance: .; v_gene: TRBV9; d_gene: .; CDR3aa: CASSLYVGGGANNEQFF; CDR3nt: TGTGCCAGCAGCTTATATGTGGGCGGTGGGGCAAACAATGAGCAGTTCTTC
j_gene: TRBJ2-7; abundance: .; v_gene: TRBV19; d_gene: .; CDR3aa: CASSWESGNPEQYF; CDR3nt: TGTGCCAGTAGCTGGGAGTCGGGGAATCCCGAGCAGTACTTC
j_gene: TRBJ2-3; abundance: few; v_gene: TRBV4-2; d_gene: .; CDR3aa: CASTLGGDSDTQYF; CDR3nt: TGTGCCAGCACCCTCGGTGGGGACTCCGATACGCAGTATTTT
j_gene: TRBJ2-7; abundance: once; v_gene: TRBV11-3; d_gene: TRBD1; CDR3aa: CASSPGQIPNEQYF; CDR3nt: TGTGCCAGCAGCCCGGGACAGATTCCCAACGAGCAGTACTTC
j_gene: TRBJ1-5; abundance: .; v_gene: TRBV2; d_gene: TRBD1; CDR3aa: CASSGQADQPQHF; CDR3nt: TGTGCCAGCAGCGGACAGGCGGATCAGCCCCAGCATTTT
j_gene: TRBJ2-5; abundance: .; v_gene: TRBV3-1/TRBV3-2; d_gene: .; CDR3aa: CASSQVRSLGETQYF; CDR3nt: TGTGCCAGCAGCCAAGTTAGGTCCCTCGGGGAGACCCAGTACTTC
j_gene: TRBJ2-3; abundance: .; v_gene: TRBV5-1; d_gene: .; CDR3aa: CASSWRQPRTDTQYF; CDR3nt: TGCGCCAGCAGCTGGAGACAGCCTCGTACAGATACGCAGTATTTT
j_gene: TRBJ2-7; abundance: .; v_gene: TRBV7-6; d_gene: .; CDR3aa: CASSLARQDEQYF; CDR3nt: TGTGCCAGCAGCTTAGCGCGTCAAGACGAGCAGTACTTC
j_gene: TRBJ2-5; abundance: once; v_gene: TRBV7-6; d_gene: .; CDR3aa: CASSSSPLVQQETQYF; CDR3nt: TGTGCCAGCAGCTCGTCGCCATTAGTTCAACAAGAGACCCAGTACTTC
j_gene: TRBJ1-5; abundance: .; v_gene: TRBV28; d_gene: TRBD1; CDR3aa: CASSFWTGMGNQPQHF; CDR3nt: TGTGCCAGCAGTTTTTGGACAGGGATGGGCAATCAGCCCCAGCATTTT
j_gene: TRBJ2-2; abundance: .; v_gene: TRBV7-7; d_gene: TRBD1; CDR3aa: CASSGQGLEGELFF; CDR3nt: TGTGCTAGCAGCGGACAGGGCCTCGAAGGGGAGCTGTTTTTT
j_gene: TRBJ1-2; abundance: .; v_gene: TRBV27; d_gene: .; CDR3aa: CASSGILRGGGYTF; CDR3nt: TGTGCCAGCAGTGGGATACTGAGGGGAGGAGGCTACACCTTC
j_gene: TRBJ1-4; abundance: few; v_gene: TRBV4-2; d_gene: .; CDR3aa: CASEDPTGEKLFF; CDR3nt: TGTGCCAGCGAGGACCCAACAGGGGAAAAACTGTTTTTT
j_gene: TRBJ1-6; abundance: .; v_gene: TRBV5-5; d_gene: .; CDR3aa: CASSLLSEVNSPLHF; CDR3nt: TGTGCCAGCAGCTTGCTCAGTGAGGTTAATTCACCCCTCCACTTT
j_gene: TRBJ2-7; abundance: .; v_gene: TRBV30; d_gene: .; CDR3aa: CAWSVGPREPLSYEQYF; CDR3nt: TGTGCCTGGAGTGTAGGCCCTCGGGAGCCGCTATCCTACGAGCAGTACTTC
j_gene: TRBJ2-7; abundance: .; v_gene: TRBV10-3; d_gene: TRBD2; CDR3aa: CAMGRGAGPTYEQYF; CDR3nt: TGTGCCATGGGGCGGGGGGCAGGGCCAACCTACGAGCAGTACTTC
j_gene: TRBJ2-3; abundance: .; v_gene: TRBV19; d_gene: .; CDR3aa: CASSIWSSDSTDTQYF; CDR3nt: TGTGCCAGTAGTATTTGGTCTAGCGATAGCACAGATACGCAGTATTTT
j_gene: TRBJ1-1; abundance: .; v_gene: TRBV19; d_gene: TRBD1; CDR3aa: CASSARGRGAFF; CDR3nt: TGTGCCAGTAGTGCGAGGGGGCGCGGAGCTTTCTTT
j_gene: TRBJ2-1; abundance: .; v_gene: TRBV20-1; d_gene: TRBD2; CDR3aa: CSAGLAREFF; CDR3nt: TGCAGTGCCGGACTAGCTCGGGAGTTCTTC
j_gene: TRBJ2-7; abundance: .; v_gene: TRBV10-1; d_gene: TRBD2; CDR3aa: CASSPNRRLAGSYEQYF; CDR3nt: TGCGCCAGCAGTCCAAACCGTCGACTAGCGGGAAGCTACGAGCAGTACTTC
j_gene: TRBJ2-2; abundance: .; v_gene: TRBV28; d_gene: TRBD2; CDR3aa: CASSLFRASGIGELFF; CDR3nt: TGTGCCAGCAGTTTATTCCGGGCTAGCGGGATCGGGGAGCTGTTTTTT